A single sample is the source of the 2 T cell receptor beta chains below, sequenced in a study of blood T cell repertoires in COVID-19. Repertoires were generated with immunoSEQ multiplex PCR, while TCRdb's copy carries only in-frame clones and drops some. The data show 150,000 to 200,000 clones, with less than 90% seen just once and roughly 7.5% held by the top ten. The sample comprised peripheral blood. Receptor source: a woman between 65 and 79 years old with COVID-19, enrolled during active disease.

The chain carries TRBV6-6 and TRBJ1-3; D unclear. In germline, CDR1 is MNHNY, CDR2 SVGAGI (reference sequence). There are 15 residues in the CDR3. V shed 4 bases and J shed 0 bases, with 10 bases lying between them. The CDR3 loop reads CASSSFPISGNTIYF. The CDR3 DNA reads as TGTGCCAGCAGTTCATTCCCTATCTCTGGAAACACCATATATTTT.

CDR3 DNA sequence: TGTGCCAGCGGGACAGGGAAAATGAACACTGAAGCTTTCTTT. Its translation is CASGTGKMNTEAFF. The chain joins TRBV6-5 to TRBJ1-1; 9 bases agree with TRBD1. The CDR3 is 14 residues long. Germline loops: CDR1 MNHEY, CDR2 SVGAGI. V shed 8 bases and J 0 bases; nucleotides not matched to a gene: 4.